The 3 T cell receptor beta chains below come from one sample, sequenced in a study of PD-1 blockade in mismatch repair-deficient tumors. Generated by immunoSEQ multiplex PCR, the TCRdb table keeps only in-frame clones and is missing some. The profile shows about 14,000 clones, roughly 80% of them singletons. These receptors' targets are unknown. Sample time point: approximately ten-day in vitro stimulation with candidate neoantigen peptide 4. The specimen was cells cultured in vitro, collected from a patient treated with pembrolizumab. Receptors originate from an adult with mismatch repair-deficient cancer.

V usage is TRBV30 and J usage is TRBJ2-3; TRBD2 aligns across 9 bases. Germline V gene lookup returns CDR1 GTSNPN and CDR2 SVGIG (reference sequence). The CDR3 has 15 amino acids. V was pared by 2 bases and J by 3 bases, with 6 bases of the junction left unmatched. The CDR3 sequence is CAWSKDSGSTDTQYF. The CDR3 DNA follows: TGTGCCTGGAGTAAGGATAGCGGGAGTACAGATACGCAGTATTTT.

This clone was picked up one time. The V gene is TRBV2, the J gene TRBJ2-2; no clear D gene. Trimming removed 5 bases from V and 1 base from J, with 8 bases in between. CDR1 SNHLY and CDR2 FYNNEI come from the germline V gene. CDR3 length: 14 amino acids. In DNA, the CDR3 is TGTGCCAGCAGTCGGACGGAGAACACCGGGGAGCTGTTTTTT. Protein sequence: CASSRTENTGELFF.

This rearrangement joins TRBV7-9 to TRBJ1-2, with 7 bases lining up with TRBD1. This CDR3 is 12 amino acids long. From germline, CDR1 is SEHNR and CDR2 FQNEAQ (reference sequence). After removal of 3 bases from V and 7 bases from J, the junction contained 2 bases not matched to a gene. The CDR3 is CASSFRQGGYTF. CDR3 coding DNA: TGTGCCAGCAGCTTCCGACAGGGTGGCTACACCTTC.